A selection of T cell receptor beta chains follows, all from one sample in a study of control samples from healthy donors and cancer patients. The repertoire was sequenced with immunoSEQ multiplex PCR; TCRdb's copy has only in-frame clones and lacks some. The data contain tens of thousands of clones, roughly 84% of them seen just once; the ten biggest clones take up 2.9%. The sequenced material came from PBMCs. All receptors derive from a woman aged 50 to 60 with lung cancer. Both conserved end residues are part of each CDR3. A D gene is named only where the DNA matches it firmly. Clone size is shown for a subset of rows, as once, few, many or a class of expanded clone.

.,.,TRBV3-1/TRBV3-2,TRBJ2-2,TGTGCCAGCAGCCCCGCACTCGACAGCGGGGAGCTGTTTTTT,CASSPALDSGELFF
.,.,TRBV7-2,TRBJ2-6,TGTGCCAGCAGCCCCCTGGGGGCCAACGTCCTGACTTTC,CASSPLGANVLTF
.,.,TRBV27,TRBJ1-5,TGTGCCAGCAGTTTCTCCAATCAGCCCCAGCATTTT,CASSFSNQPQHF
.,.,TRBV24-1,TRBJ1-4,TGTGCCACCAGTGATTCTACAGGGCCGGGCGAAAAACTGTTTTTT,CATSDSTGPGEKLFF
.,.,TRBV9,TRBJ1-3,TGTGCCAGCAGCCCCGGGGGAAACACCATATATTTT,CASSPGGNTIYF
.,.,TRBV14,TRBJ2-7,TGTGCCAGCAGCCCCCGGACGGTTACCTACGAGCAGTACTTC,CASSPRTVTYEQYF
once,.,TRBV6-5,TRBJ2-7,TGTGCCACCCAGGTATCCTACGAGCAGTACTTC,CATQVSYEQYF
.,.,TRBV7-2,TRBJ2-5,TGTGCCAGCAGCCCCACAGGGTTTGGGACCCAGTACTTC,CASSPTGFGTQYF
.,.,TRBV2,TRBJ1-3,TGTGCCAGCAGGGACAGCTCTGGAAACACCATATATTTT,CASRDSSGNTIYF
once,.,TRBV6-2/TRBV6-3,TRBJ2-5,TGTGCCAGCAGTTACCCGGACACTCAAGAGACCCAGTACTTC,CASSYPDTQETQYF
many,.,TRBV5-5,TRBJ2-7,TGTGCCAGCAGCTTGCGGGGGACAGACTACGAGCAGTACTTC,CASSLRGTDYEQYF
.,TRBD1,TRBV6-5,TRBJ1-1,TGTGCCAGCAGTTACTCCCCCGACAGGGGGCTCTCTGAAGCTTTCTTT,CASSYSPDRGLSEAFF
.,TRBD1,TRBV7-2,TRBJ2-1,TGTGCCAGCAGCTTAGCGGGGACAGGGTCCTACAATGAGCAGTTCTTC,CASSLAGTGSYNEQFF
.,.,TRBV7-8,TRBJ1-1,TGTGCCAGCAGCTCCGACCCAAACACTGAAGCTTTCTTT,CASSSDPNTEAFF
.,.,TRBV5-4,TRBJ1-1,TGTGCCAGCAGCTGGGACCCAACGAACACTGAAGCTTTCTTT,CASSWDPTNTEAFF
.,.,TRBV3-1/TRBV3-2,TRBJ1-4,TGTGCCAGCAGCCAAAGTATCAAGGGACTGTTTTTT,CASSQSIKGLFF
.,.,TRBV10-3,TRBJ1-1,TGTGCCATCAGCCCTGCGAACACTGAAGCTTTCTTT,CAISPANTEAFF
.,TRBD1,TRBV7-2,TRBJ1-4,TGTGCCAGCAGCCAATTGACAGGGCCTAATGAAAAACTGTTTTTT,CASSQLTGPNEKLFF
.,TRBD1,TRBV7-3,TRBJ2-2,TGTGCCAGCCGAAGGGACAGTAACACCGGGGAGCTGTTTTTT,CASRRDSNTGELFF
.,TRBD1,TRBV5-1,TRBJ1-1,TGCGCCAGCAGATCCGGACAGGAGTGGAGTGAAGCTTTCTTT,CASRSGQEWSEAFF
.,.,TRBV15,TRBJ1-4,TGTGCCACCAGCAGAGTTCGGGGGCGGGAAAAACTGTTTTTT,CATSRVRGREKLFF
.,TRBD2,TRBV4-3,TRBJ2-1,TGCGCCAGCAGCCAAGAGGCGGGGGGCTACAATGAGCAGTTCTTC,CASSQEAGGYNEQFF
.,.,TRBV2,TRBJ1-1,TGTGCCAGCAGCGCCAGGGGTTCGGACAACACTGAAGCTTTCTTT,CASSARGSDNTEAFF
few,.,TRBV18,TRBJ2-7,TGTGCCAGCTCACCAGTTAGAGGGTCAGGGCCCCATGGCCACGAGCAGTACTTC,CASSPVRGSGPHGHEQYF
.,TRBD1,TRBV19,TRBJ1-6,TGTGCCAGTAGTAGAAACGGACAGGGACCGAGCTCCTATAATTCACCCCTCCACTTT,CASSRNGQGPSSYNSPLHF
few,.,TRBV24-1,TRBJ2-1,TGTGCCACCAGTGTTGGGGACGGAGATGAGCAGTTCTTC,CATSVGDGDEQFF
.,TRBD1,TRBV19,TRBJ1-2,TGTGCCAGTAGTATGACAGGGCGATCGAACTATGGCTACACCTTC,CASSMTGRSNYGYTF
.,TRBD1,TRBV7-8,TRBJ1-5,TGTGCCAGCAGCCTCCTCGGACAGGGGTTAAATCAGCCCCAGCATTTT,CASSLLGQGLNQPQHF
.,.,TRBV27,TRBJ2-1,TGTGCCAGCAGTCTAGGGGGGGACAATGAGCAGTTCTTC,CASSLGGDNEQFF
.,TRBD1,TRBV5-1,TRBJ1-1,TGCGCCAGCAGCGACCCAGGGGGCGAGGACACTGAAGCTTTCTTT,CASSDPGGEDTEAFF
.,.,TRBV29-1,TRBJ2-5,TGCAGCGTGATCGGCAAGGGGACAGAGACCCAGTACTTC,CSVIGKGTETQYF
.,TRBD1,TRBV7-9,TRBJ1-1,TGTGCCAGCAGCCGAACAGGGGGCAGGCCTGAAGCTTTCTTT,CASSRTGGRPEAFF
few,.,TRBV5-6,TRBJ1-5,TGTGCCAGCAGCTTGTTTTTTGGGTCGAGGGATCAGCCCCAGCATTTT,CASSLFFGSRDQPQHF
.,.,TRBV4-1,TRBJ1-1,TGCGCCAGCAGCCCGGTGGGGATGAACACTGAAGCTTTCTTT,CASSPVGMNTEAFF
.,.,TRBV2,TRBJ1-3,TGTGCCAGCAATCTTCGGGGCTTATCGGAGGACACCATATATTTT,CASNLRGLSEDTIYF
.,TRBD2,TRBV6-2/TRBV6-3,TRBJ2-7,TGTGCCAGCAGTTTCCCCCCGGCGGGGGCCTACGAGCAGTACTTC,CASSFPPAGAYEQYF
few,.,TRBV11-3,TRBJ2-7,TGTGCCAGCAGCAGGGGTCCGGGGACCTACGAGCAGTACTTC,CASSRGPGTYEQYF
.,.,TRBV18,TRBJ2-7,TGTGCCAGCTCACCTAAGGTCGGGGTCGGGGACGAGCAGTACTTC,CASSPKVGVGDEQYF
once,TRBD1,TRBV19,TRBJ1-1,TGTGCCAGTTGGCGGCACGGACAGGAAAACACTGAAGCTTTCTTT,CASWRHGQENTEAFF
.,.,TRBV15,TRBJ1-1,TGTGCCACCAGCGGATCCGCCTTGCGGGGCACTGAAGCTTTCTTT,CATSGSALRGTEAFF
.,.,TRBV14,TRBJ1-4,TGTGCCAGCAGCCACTCGGACGGCCGTTGGGAAAAACTGTTTTTT,CASSHSDGRWEKLFF
.,.,TRBV10-3,TRBJ1-1,TGTGCCATCAGTGTTCTGTCGAACACTGAAGCTTTCTTT,CAISVLSNTEAFF
.,.,TRBV27,TRBJ2-2,TGTGCCAGCAAGAGGTCGAACACCGGGGAGCTGTTTTTT,CASKRSNTGELFF
.,TRBD2,TRBV6-8,TRBJ2-7,TGTGCCAGCTTACAGAGGACTAGCGGGGGTCCGAGCTCCTACGAGCAGTACTTC,CASLQRTSGGPSSYEQYF
.,TRBD2,TRBV7-2,TRBJ2-3,TGTGCCAGCAGCCCGACTCTAGCGGGGGCTAGGGATTTT,CASSPTLAGARDF
once,.,TRBV7-9,TRBJ1-1,TGTGCCAGCAGCTTAGCGCTGGGGAACACTGAAGCTTTCTTT,CASSLALGNTEAFF
.,.,TRBV11-3,TRBJ2-1,TGTGCCAGCAGCTCCCCTCCTGGAGGGACGGGACAGTTCTTC,CASSSPPGGTGQFF
.,.,TRBV6-5,TRBJ1-1,TGTGCCAGAACGTCAATACGAGCTTTCTTT,CARTSIRAFF
.,.,TRBV6-6,TRBJ1-5,TGTGCCAGCAGTTACTCGCAGGGGTCGTCTCAGCCCCAGCATTTT,CASSYSQGSSQPQHF
.,TRBD1,TRBV5-8,TRBJ1-1,TGTGCCAGCAGCTTACATCCAGGGGGAATATGGAACACTGAAGCTTTCTTT,CASSLHPGGIWNTEAFF
once,TRBD1,TRBV7-6,TRBJ1-1,TGTGCCAGCAGCGTCCGGGACAGGGGGTTGGACACTGAAGCTTTCTTT,CASSVRDRGLDTEAFF
.,.,TRBV19,TRBJ1-5,TGTGCCAGTAGAATGCGTGAGGGGCAAACGAGCAATCAGCCCCAGCATTTT,CASRMREGQTSNQPQHF
.,.,TRBV6-1,TRBJ2-5,TGTGCCAGCAGTGAGACACGGGAGACCCAGTACTTC,CASSETRETQYF